This TCR beta chain was sequenced during a study of blood T cell repertoires in COVID-19. Overall study: T cells, B-cell-depleted T cells, or PBMCs provided the cDNA or gDNA that served as material.

Germline V gene lookup returns CDR1 MNHEY and CDR2 SVGEGT. The CDR3 is 14 amino acids. J was trimmed by 7 bases and V by 4 bases; bases with no gene match: 3. Method: immunoSEQ multiplex PCR; TCRdb's copy keeps in-frame clones and lacks some. In the table there are roughly 430,000 clones, approximately 88% of which are singletons. The receptor's source is a woman aged 40 to 50 with acute COVID-19. The sample comprised PBMCs or T cells enriched from blood (not recorded which). The chain has TRBV6-2 or TRBV6-3 and TRBJ1-6; 8 nucleotides agree with TRBD1. The CDR3: CASSWGQANSPLHF. Here the CDR3 DNA reads TGTGCCAGCAGTTGGGGACAGGCCAATTCACCCCTCCACTTT.